This section outlines one T cell receptor (beta chain) sequence together with its context. Its cognate antigen is unknown. Without the conserved terminal phenylalanine or tryptophan, this CDR3 likely stems from a read error. Because the CDR3's place on the DNA is in doubt, the DNA is left out and the CDR3 is given as listed by TCRdb. The data were taken from a study of CD8+CD57+ T cells in acquired aplastic anemia. Across the study: CD4+ and CD8+ cells, once sorted, gave DNA averaging roughly 3.2 ug. There were roughly 9.8 million reads, on average, for CD4+ cells from healthy donors.

TCR beta VDJ combinations and CDR3 sequences were profiled from genomic DNA. TCRdb fed the reads into MiXCR, producing one record per CDR3 protein. The sample has around 400,000 distinct CDR3 sequences; around 68% are singletons. The study's findings and limits: Significance was not reached for CD8+ Simpson's diversity between patients and controls.

The CDR3 has 14 amino acids, counting both end residues. The germline CDR1 and CDR2 sequences are SNHLY and FYNNEI. This chain connects TRBV2 to TRBJ1-6. Sample: sorted CD4+, CD8+, or CD8+CD57+ T cells (not recorded which) from PBMCs. This receptor was taken from a human donor in good health, serving as a control. The chain's CDR3 is CASSVRTGPGHLQL.